Included here is one T cell receptor (beta chain) sequence, with context. The antigen is not known. The PCR ran on 60 Vbeta and 13 Jbeta primers. Sequenced by immunoSEQ multiplex PCR; TCRdb stores in-frame clones only, minus some. This table holds some 150,000 clones. These data originate in a study of cytomegalovirus exposure and HLA in healthy donors. General observations from the study: The productive fraction for most TCR beta V segments was about 87% or about 30% in an earlier analysis. The study labeled 164 TCR beta chains cytomegalovirus-associated.

V dropped 0 bases and J dropped 1; count of bases not matched to a gene: 4. The CDR3 is 16 amino acids. Germline CDR1 reads SGHRS; CDR2 reads YFSETQ. The genes are TRBV5-1 and TRBJ2-1; 7 bases match TRBD2. This sequence originates from a woman between 18 and 29 years old in good health and CMV-seropositive. Sequenced material: PBMCs. CDR3 residues: CASSLELGLSYNEQFF. The DNA for the CDR3 is TGCGCCAGCAGCTTGGAGTTGGGACTATCCTACAATGAGCAGTTCTTC.